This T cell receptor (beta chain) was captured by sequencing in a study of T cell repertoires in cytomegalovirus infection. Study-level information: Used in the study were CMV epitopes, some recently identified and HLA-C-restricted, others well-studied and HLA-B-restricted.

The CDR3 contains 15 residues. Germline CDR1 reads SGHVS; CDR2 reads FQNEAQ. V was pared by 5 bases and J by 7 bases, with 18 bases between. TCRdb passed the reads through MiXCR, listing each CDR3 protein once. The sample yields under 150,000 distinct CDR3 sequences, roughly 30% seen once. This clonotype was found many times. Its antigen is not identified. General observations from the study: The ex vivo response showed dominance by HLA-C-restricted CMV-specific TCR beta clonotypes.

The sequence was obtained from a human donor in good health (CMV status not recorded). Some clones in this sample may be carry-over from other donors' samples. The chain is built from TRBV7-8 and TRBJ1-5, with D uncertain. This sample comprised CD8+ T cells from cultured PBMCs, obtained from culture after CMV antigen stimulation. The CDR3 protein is CASSPDLGRRQPQHF. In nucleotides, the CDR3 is TGTGCCAGCAGCCCGGACCTTGGACGAAGGCAGCCCCAGCATTTT.